These 18 T cell receptor beta chains share one sample of origin, sequenced in a study of post-analysis software for immune sequencing data. Whole-study results and caveats: When patients were compared with controls, a handful of TRBV segments were more frequent, TRBV5-6, TRBV5-1 and TRBV20-1 among them.

Antigen specificity for these receptors is unknown. Libraries were made from TCR beta cDNA, and they carried unique molecular identifiers. TCRdb reprocessed the PCR reads with MiXCR, giving one entry per CDR3 protein. Of about 540,000 distinct CDR3 sequences listed, around 31% are singletons. The specimen sequenced was blood. The receptors derive from a girl aged 2 to 17 with multiple sclerosis.

This chain uses TRBV5-6 with TRBJ1-1, with D maybe TRBD1 (5 bases). This CDR3 has 14 residues. Germline V gives CDR1 SGHDT, CDR2 YYEEEE. Trimming left V 2 bases short and J 8 bases short, with 16 bases between. The chain's CDR3 is CASSFDSGQLEAFF. The CDR3 DNA is TGTGCCAGCAGCTTCGATTCAGGGCAACTAGAAGCTTTCTTT. Variable domain in full (rest from reference TRBV5-6 and TRBJ1-1): DAGVTQSPTHLIKTRGQQVTLRCSPKSGHDTVSWYQQALGQGPQFIFQYYEEEERQRGNFPDRFSGHQFPNYSSELNVNALLLGDSALYLCASSFDSGQLEAFFGQGTRLTVV.

The chain joins TRBV28 to TRBJ2-5; 8 bases are a match to TRBD1. Germline loops: CDR1 MDHEN, CDR2 SYDVKM. The CDR3 runs to 14 residues. The junction had 7 bases not matched to a gene; V was cut back by 6 bases and J by 4 bases. CDR3 sequence reads: CASRSTGGIETQYF. CDR3 in DNA: TGTGCCAGCAGGTCAACAGGGGGAATAGAGACCCAGTACTTC.

This clonotype was observed a handful of times. The rearrangement links TRBV29-1 to TRBJ2-2; D remains ambiguous. Looked up from germline, CDR1 is SQVTM and CDR2 is ANQGSEA. V was cut by 4 bases and J by 6 bases, with 6 bases left in between. CDR3 length: 11 amino acids. The CDR3 region is CSVAAPGELFF. The CDR3 nucleotides are TGCAGCGTTGCTGCTCCCGGGGAGCTGTTTTTT.

V and J are TRBV5-1 and TRBJ2-1, with TRBD1 matching over 8 bases. Germline V gene data show CDR1 as SGHRS and CDR2 as YFSETQ. The trim removed 7 bases at V and 8 bases at J, leaving 11 bases unmatched. The CDR3 runs to 14 residues. The CDR3 DNA reads TGCGCCAGCTGCTCAGGGGGCATTTTCGATGAGCAGTTCTTC. It yields the protein CASCSGGIFDEQFF.

In its sample, this clonotype was seen a few times. The chain combines TRBV5-1 with TRBJ1-6; 7 nucleotides agree with TRBD1. Trimming at V came to 1 base and at J to 5 bases, leaving 6 bases not matched to a gene. CDR3 length equals 16 residues. Germline V gene data show CDR1 as SGHRS and CDR2 as YFSETQ. CDR3 region: CASSLPGQRDNSPLHF. The CDR3 bases are TGCGCCAGCAGCTTGCCGGGACAGAGAGATAATTCACCCCTCCACTTT.

The chain is built from TRBV5-1 and TRBJ2-1, with unresolved D. Germline CDR1 reads SGHRS; CDR2 reads YFSETQ. V was cut by 4 bases and J by 7 bases, with 15 bases left in between. This CDR3 is built from 14 residues. CDR3 in DNA: TGCGCCAGCAGCCCCCCTCCCGGGCAAAATGAGCAGTTCTTC. It is translated as CASSPPPGQNEQFF.

V usage is TRBV6-1 and J usage is TRBJ1-1; perhaps TRBD1 as D (5 bases). There are 15 residues in the CDR3. The germline V gene has CDR1 MNHNS and CDR2 SASEGT. V was cut by 4 bases and J by 1 base, with 13 bases left in between. In nucleotides, the CDR3 is TGTGCCAGCAGTGGCAGGGCGTGGGGGAACACTGAAGCTTTCTTT. This codes for CASSGRAWGNTEAFF.

This clonotype was recorded a few times. The chain combines TRBV5-1 with TRBJ2-3; TRBD2 agrees at 11 bases. In germline, CDR1 is SGHRS, CDR2 YFSETQ. The ends lost 4 bases at V and 1 base at J; junction bases unmatched: 5. This CDR3 is 16 amino acids long. The CDR3 loop is CASSLRTSGRTDTQYF. The CDR3 nucleotides are TGCGCCAGCAGCCTCCGGACTAGCGGGCGCACAGATACGCAGTATTTT. Based on the CDR3 plus reference TRBV5-1 and TRBJ2-3, the full variable domain is KAGVTQTPRYLIKTRGQQVTLSCSPISGHRSVSWYQQTPGQGLQFLFEYFSETQRNKGNFPGRFSGRQFSNSRSEMNVSTLELGDSALYLCASSLRTSGRTDTQYFGPGTRLTVL.

The chain recombines TRBV20-1 with TRBJ1-2, with D possibly TRBD1 on 6 matching bases. The V and J ends lost 6 bases and 0 bases respectively, with 11 bases between them. This CDR3 is 13 amino acids long. Germline V gene lookup returns CDR1 DFQATT and CDR2 SNEGSKA (reference sequence). CDR3 nucleotides: TGCAGTGCAGTAGCAGGGGCTAACTATGGCTACACCTTC. Its translation: CSAVAGANYGYTF.

The V call is TRBV20-1, the J call TRBJ1-1; D is undetermined. V was cut by 0 bases and J by 5 bases, with 13 bases left in between. The CDR3 has 14 residues. Germline values: CDR1 DFQATT, CDR2 SNEGSKA (reference sequence). Here the CDR3 reads CSARDRAARTEAFF. The DNA for the CDR3 is TGCAGTGCTAGAGATAGGGCAGCGAGGACTGAAGCTTTCTTT.

V is TRBV5-1 and J is TRBJ1-1, with D possibly being TRBD1 (5 bases). Deletions cut 4 bases from V and 0 bases from J, with 16 bases between. The CDR3 contains 16 residues. Germline CDR1 reads SGHRS; CDR2 reads YFSETQ. CDR3 sequence (DNA): TGCGCCAGCAGCCGTACCAGCGGGACGGTGAACACTGAAGCTTTCTTT. It specifies CASSRTSGTVNTEAFF.

This clonotype appeared many times. This chain connects TRBV10-3 to TRBJ2-3, with a tentative D call TRBD2 (5 bases). V was shortened by 11 bases and J by 0 bases, with 9 bases between the two germline ends. CDR3 size: 12 residues. Germline assignment: CDR1 ENHRY and CDR2 SYGVKD. The CDR3: CAGGGSTDTQYF. The CDR3 DNA is TGTGCCGGAGGAGGCAGCACAGATACGCAGTATTTT.

The chain has TRBV12-3 or TRBV12-4 and TRBJ1-5; no firm D call. There are 15 residues in the CDR3. The V gene lost 5 bases and the J gene lost 6 bases, with 17 bases spanning the gap. Here the CDR3 reads CASSTGNGLRQPQHF. CDR3 DNA sequence: TGTGCCAGCAGTACCGGTAATGGGCTTCGTCAGCCCCAGCATTTT.

The V call is TRBV7-8, the J call TRBJ2-7, with 7 bases that match TRBD2. Germline CDR1 and CDR2: SGHVS and FQNEAQ. The CDR3 spans 17 residues. Trimming at V came to 0 bases and at J to 1 base, leaving 9 bases not matched to a gene. The CDR3 is CASSLARTGGRSYEQYF. As DNA, the CDR3 is TGTGCCAGCAGCTTAGCCCGGACTGGCGGGAGATCCTACGAGCAGTACTTC.

This clonotype was seen many times. V and J are TRBV7-6 and TRBJ2-1; 8 bases align to TRBD2. The germline CDR1 and CDR2 sequences are SGHVS and FNYEAQ. Unmatched junction bases numbered 6, after V lost 6 bases and J lost 8 bases. The CDR3 is made up of 13 amino acids. CDR3 sequence: CASRKGTRDEQFF. CDR3 in DNA: TGTGCCAGCAGAAAAGGGACTAGGGATGAGCAGTTCTTC.

The table lists this clonotype with many counts. The chain employs TRBV29-1 and TRBJ2-6; perhaps TRBD1 as D (8 bases). Trimming pared 4 bases from V and 0 bases from J, leaving 22 bases between. This CDR3 is built from 19 residues. Looked up from germline, CDR1 is SQVTM and CDR2 is ANQGSEA. The CDR3 protein is CSVVWEGQAPYSGANVLTF. In DNA form, the CDR3 reads TGCAGCGTTGTATGGGAGGGACAGGCCCCTTACTCTGGGGCCAACGTCCTGACTTTC.

This chain uses TRBV14 with TRBJ2-5; D is undetermined. The J call may be wrong; the DNA end is better matched by TRBJ2-7. The CDR3 runs to 12 residues. In germline, CDR1 is SGHDN, CDR2 FVKESK. For the CDR3, the DNA is TGTGCCAGCAGCCATAATGAGGCCGAGCAGTACTTC. It encodes CASSHNEAEQYF.

This clonotype was seen more than once but under ten times. An end of the junction does not agree with germline; a read error may underlie this. The rearrangement uses TRBV29-1 and TRBJ2-7; 8 bases are a match to TRBD2. The CDR3 sequence is 14 residues long. The germline V gene encodes CDR1 SQVTM and CDR2 ANQGSEA. This CDR3 reads CSGGIGGVPYEQYF. The CDR3 region has the DNA TGCAGCGGAGGTATCGGGGGGGTCCCTTACGAACAGTACTTC.